This T cell receptor beta chain was profiled in a study of shared clonotypes between healthy human individuals (dated by TCRdb to the early 2020s). For the wider study: A couple of women and a few men aged 18 to 49 years were included in the cohort. For each donor, CD4 naive and CD4 memory were each given three plates, CD8 naive was given two plates, and CD8 memory was given one plate. Blood TCR repertoires of roughly 5 healthy adults were deeply sequenced to estimate repertoire size and the extent of clonotype sharing between individuals. Libraries were prepared and TCR repertoires were sequenced by different laboratories using diverse techniques, in order to increase sequencing depth and limit assay-specific biases. Each donor's leukapheresis produced roughly between about 0.8 and 10 billion PBMCs. Findings and caveats that apply to the study as a whole: Higher generation probabilities were observed for clonotypes shared by all four sorted-subset donors than for non-shared clonotypes. Incomplete sequencing was indicated by rarefaction of sorted-subset datasets, despite the large sequencing depth. The genetic and exposure-history diversity represented was limited by the small number of donors. Estimated clonotype richness was generally larger for naive than for memory subsets. Only blood was sampled, and tissue TCR repertoires likely differ from those in blood. When several donors were compared, the shared fraction of clonotypes was around 5.1% for naive CD4, roughly 3.4% for naive CD8, 2% to 2.5% for memory CD4, and around 0.37% for memory CD8. Pairwise subsampling led to the expectation that sequencing depth would affect the degree of clonotype sharing among donors.

Healthy HIV-negative adults with no recently reported acute infections or vaccinations were included as donors. Only Caucasian adults living in Nashville, Tennessee, USA were represented among the donors. Magnetic negative selection was used to enrich CD4+ T cells, after which naive cells were positively selected on CD45RA and the negative fraction became the memory subset. Blood was collected by leukapheresis, and PBMCs were isolated by Ficoll-Histopaque density gradient centrifugation and then cryopreserved in liquid nitrogen vapor phase. Purity and quantity of every magnetically sorted T cell population were checked by analytical flow cytometry. Genomic DNA was isolated from each sorted fraction and quantified by UV absorbance on a Nanodrop 2000c. TCR CDR3 regions were amplified from genomic DNA by multiplex PCR using the deep immunoSEQ assay. Genomic DNA extracted from each cell subset was distributed evenly over all wells of several immunoSEQ 96-well plates, and each plate served as one replicate. Each replicate PCR for sorted subsets received roughly 0.2 ug genomic DNA, equal to some 32,000 T cell genomes. Purified libraries were measured with a Qubit 3.0 fluorometer, size-checked on a Bioanalyzer 2100, and measured again with the KAPA Library Quantification kit. A separate single-read 150-cycle Illumina NextSeq 550 flow cell was used to sequence each immunoSEQ 96-well plate. In the original analysis: Because only junctional sequences without quality scores were contained in the immunoSEQ output, filtering matching that applied to full-length reads could not be performed. To assign V/J genes and CDR3, sequences were annotated against IMGT germline references using PyIR, a Python wrapper for IgBLAST v1.9. Reads with weak V/J assignments (E-value above 1e-6), missing CDR3, stop codons, out-of-frame junctions, or ambiguous translated residues were removed. V3J clonotypes were defined as sequences sharing an identical inferred V gene, J gene, and CDR3 amino acid sequence. The percentage overlap between two repertoires was calculated by dividing the number of shared unique clonotypes by the size of the smaller repertoire. Richness of each repertoire was evaluated using RTK rarefaction, the Chao1 estimator, and Recon v2.1 estimates of unobserved clonotypes. Generation probabilities for all TCRbeta clonotypes obtained by the gDNA method from several donors were computed using OLGA. In TCRdb, the immuneACCESS table is reduced to in-frame sequences with V and J assigned. These tables do not hold every clone; where another copy was compared, an unresolved V gene accounts for under half, and the others remain unexplained. V, J and clone size derive from that table, while D and trimming were established from the DNA sequence. The sample data list a few million clones, and 92% of these were observed just once. The ten largest clones take up more than 0.35% of the sample.

Concerning this clone: No antigen is known for it. No base quality information exists; no much larger clone differs at one position.

Including cysteine and phenylalanine, the CDR3 has 15 amino acids. The kept DNA is CDR3 alone, 45 bases in frame from the first base. Via the germline V gene (reference sequence), CDR1 is SGHKS and CDR2 YYEKEE. V loses 4 bases, J loses 0 bases, and the germline ends lie 13 bases apart. The source of this sequence is a man in his late teens or twenties in good health. Some clones in this sample may be carry-over from other donors' samples. The sample consisted of naive CD4+ T cells from PBMCs. The cell subset or site label of this sample denotes: CD45RA+ positively selected. The receptor chain draws on TRBV5-5 and TRBJ1-1; the D gene is not confidently resolved. The nucleotides are TGTGCCAGCAGCCATCCTCAGAGGTTGAACACTGAAGCTTTCTTT. The resulting protein is CASSHPQRLNTEAFF.